The rows below give T cell receptor beta chains drawn from one sample of a study of blood T cell repertoires in COVID-19. The data were produced by immunoSEQ multiplex PCR, yet TCRdb's version contains in-frame clones alone and is incomplete. The sample shows about 54,000 clones, roughly 84% of them seen only once. The sequenced sample was peripheral blood. Receptors originate from a man in his forties or fifties with active COVID-19. Each CDR3 is given with its conserved first and last residue. The D gene is left open where the match is weak. Size is stated for part of the rows, as once, few or many counts, or as a class when the clone is expanded.

CDR3 DNA	CDR3 protein	D gene	clone size	J gene	V gene
TGTGCCAGTAGTACTCCCTACAGGGTTGGGACTGAAGCTTTCTTT	CASSTPYRVGTEAFF	NA	NA	TRBJ1-1	TRBV19
TGCAGCGTTGGACGGGGGGGAGAGACCCAGTACTTC	CSVGRGGETQYF	TRBD2	NA	TRBJ2-5	TRBV29-1
TGTGCCAGTAGCGGGTTAGACAGCACCCAAGTCTATGGCTACACCTTC	CASSGLDSTQVYGYTF	NA	NA	TRBJ1-2	TRBV19
TGTGCCAGCAGGGGGAGGCTAGCGGGGGCCAATGAGCAGTTCTTC	CASRGRLAGANEQFF	TRBD2	NA	TRBJ2-1	TRBV27
TGTGCCAGCAGCCCGAGAACTAGCGGGAGCAATGAGCAGTTCTTC	CASSPRTSGSNEQFF	TRBD2	NA	TRBJ2-1	TRBV7-8
TGTGCCAGTAGGCGCAACAGAAGGACTAATGAAAAACTGTTTTTT	CASRRNRRTNEKLFF	NA	few	TRBJ1-4	TRBV19
TGTGCCAGTAGTCTATTGGAGAGCTCCTACAATGAGCAGTTCTTC	CASSLLESSYNEQFF	NA	NA	TRBJ2-1	TRBV19
TGTGCCAGCAGTCCCGGCGGCACCCGCGAGACCCAGTACTTC	CASSPGGTRETQYF	NA	NA	TRBJ2-5	TRBV28
TGTGCCAGCAGCTTTAGCGGGGGCACAGATACGCAGTATTTT	CASSFSGGTDTQYF	TRBD2	NA	TRBJ2-3	TRBV7-2
TGTGCCAGCAGTGAAACGCCGGTCTACGGCTACACCTTC	CASSETPVYGYTF	NA	NA	TRBJ1-2	TRBV6-1
TGTGCCAGCAGGAACAGGGGGGAGGGATCGCAGCCCCAGCATTTT	CASRNRGEGSQPQHF	TRBD1	NA	TRBJ1-5	TRBV6-1
TGCGCCAGCAGCCGGGGACAGGGCCCCCTCTACGAGCAGTACTTC	CASSRGQGPLYEQYF	TRBD1	NA	TRBJ2-7	TRBV4-1
TGTGCCAGCAGTCAGGGGCATGAGCAGTTCTTC	CASSQGHEQFF	NA	NA	TRBJ2-1	TRBV6-2/TRBV6-3
TGTGCCAGCCAAAGCCGGGGAGGGGCGAACACTGAAGCTTTCTTT	CASQSRGGANTEAFF	NA	NA	TRBJ1-1	TRBV27
TGTGCCAGCAGAAACCCCGGGCGGGGTAACACTGAAGCTTTCTTT	CASRNPGRGNTEAFF	NA	NA	TRBJ1-1	TRBV6-5
TGTGCCAGCAGCCGGCGGGAGTACACTGAAGCTTTCTTT	CASSRREYTEAFF	NA	NA	TRBJ1-1	TRBV7-2
TGTGCCAGCAGCGTGGGGAACAGGGGTATGGATGAAAAACTGTTTTTT	CASSVGNRGMDEKLFF	TRBD1	once	TRBJ1-4	TRBV9
TGTGCCAGCAGCCTCTACCGGGACAGGGGGCTTCGAAACACTGAAGCTTTCTTT	CASSLYRDRGLRNTEAFF	TRBD1	once	TRBJ1-1	TRBV14
TGTGCCAGCAGCCCTCAAAGGGGCGGGGTCTATGGCTACACCTTC	CASSPQRGGVYGYTF	NA	NA	TRBJ1-2	TRBV14
TGTGCCAGTAGTCGAGAGCGGGGACCCTACGAGCAGTACTTC	CASSRERGPYEQYF	TRBD2	NA	TRBJ2-7	TRBV19
TGTGCCAGCAACCGAAACAGGGGCGGGGAGCTGTTTTTT	CASNRNRGGELFF	TRBD1	NA	TRBJ2-2	TRBV3-1/TRBV3-2
TGTGCCAGCAGTTTAAGGACTAGCGGTCTCTACGAGCAGTACTTC	CASSLRTSGLYEQYF	TRBD2	NA	TRBJ2-7	TRBV28
TGTGCCAGCAGCTTCGCAGGTACAGGGGCCTCCTACGAGCAGTACTTC	CASSFAGTGASYEQYF	TRBD1	NA	TRBJ2-7	TRBV7-8
TGTGCCAGCAGCTTGTTCCCGCGTGAGCAGTTCTTC	CASSLFPREQFF	NA	NA	TRBJ2-1	TRBV5-4
TGTGCCAGCAGCAAAGCCCCGGGAGGGGGTATCTTC	CASSKAPGGGIF	NA	NA	TRBJ2-1	TRBV21-1
TGTGCCAGCAGTGAAGAAGGGGCTACCTACGAGCAGTACTTC	CASSEEGATYEQYF	NA	NA	TRBJ2-7	TRBV6-1
TGTGCCAGCAGCCACTCCGGCAGGGGGCTAGGTAATGAAAAACTGTTTTTT	CASSHSGRGLGNEKLFF	TRBD1	once	TRBJ1-4	TRBV11-2
TGTGCCAGCAGCTTGCCTGGCTTATCGGAAGCTTTCTTT	CASSLPGLSEAFF	NA	NA	TRBJ1-1	TRBV5-6
TGTGCCAGCAGCTTAAACAGGGCCCAAGAGACCCAGTACTTC	CASSLNRAQETQYF	NA	NA	TRBJ2-5	TRBV7-2
TGTGCCAGCAGCTATACAGGGGAAAATGAGCAGTTCTTC	CASSYTGENEQFF	TRBD1	NA	TRBJ2-1	TRBV7-2
TGTGCCAGCAGTCGACAGGGGCTCAATCAGCCCCAGCATTTT	CASSRQGLNQPQHF	TRBD1	NA	TRBJ1-5	TRBV2
TGTGCCAGCAGCTTATTTCAAATGGCTAGCGGCTCCTACGAGCAGTACTTC	CASSLFQMASGSYEQYF	TRBD2	NA	TRBJ2-7	TRBV7-8
TGCGCCAGCAGCCAAGATAAGGAACTAGCGGGATACAATGAGCAGTTCTTC	CASSQDKELAGYNEQFF	TRBD2	NA	TRBJ2-1	TRBV4-1
TGTGCCACCTATCCGGGACAGTTGAACACTGAAGCTTTCTTT	CATYPGQLNTEAFF	TRBD1	NA	TRBJ1-1	TRBV28